What follows are 20 T cell receptor beta chains derived from one specimen sequenced in a study of shared clonotypes between healthy human individuals. The assay was immunoSEQ multiplex PCR, and TCRdb's table has in-frame clones only and misses some. The profile shows about half a million clones, around 73% of them singletons. The sample taken for sequencing was PBMCs. The receptors shown here come from a woman between 40 and 55 years old in good health. Some clones in this sample may be carry-over from other donors' samples.

For the CDR3, the DNA is TGTGCCTGGACTACAACGGGGGCCGACTATGGCTACACCTTC. Protein product: CAWTTTGADYGYTF. The chain recombines TRBV30 with TRBJ1-2; the D gene is possibly TRBD1 (6 bases). This CDR3 is built from 14 residues. The germline V gene has CDR1 GTSNPN and CDR2 SVGIG (reference sequence). The V end was cut by 4 bases, the J end by 3 bases, with 15 bases between.

The rearrangement links TRBV25-1 to TRBJ1-1; no definite D call. Deletions cut 1 base from V and 1 base from J, with 13 bases between. The CDR3 has 16 residues. CDR1 is MGHDK, CDR2 SYGVNS, per germline. DNA for the CDR3: TGTGCCAGCAGTGAATCATACAACCCGGGGAACACTGAAGCTTTCTTT. Its protein is CASSESYNPGNTEAFF.

This sequence joins TRBV30 and TRBJ2-7; D is possibly TRBD1 (6 bases). The germline gives CDR1 GTSNPN, CDR2 SVGIG (reference sequence). The germline V and J ends were trimmed by 3 bases and 2 bases, with 11 bases remaining between them. This CDR3 is 13 amino acids long. The CDR3 sequence is CAWRKDRAYEQYF. For the CDR3, the DNA is TGTGCCTGGAGGAAGGACAGAGCCTACGAGCAGTACTTC. Combining the CDR3 with reference TRBV30 and TRBJ2-7 gives the whole variable domain SQTIHQWPATLVQPVGSPLSLECTVEGTSNPNLYWYRQAAGRGLQLLFYSVGIGQISSEVPQNLSASRPQDRQFILSSKKLLLSDSGFYLCAWRKDRAYEQYFGPGTRLTVT.

This clone has a handful of counts. The J gene is TRBJ2-7, the V gene TRBV28; D uncertain. CDR1 is MDHEN and CDR2 is SYDVKM in the germline V gene. The ends were cut back, 3 bases at V and 2 bases at J, with 5 bases in the middle. The CDR3 covers 12 residues. The CDR3 DNA reads TGTGCCAGCAGTTTGTACCCCTACGAGCAGTACTTC. This encodes CASSLYPYEQYF.

This clone was counted a single time. This likely came from a read error, as a far larger clone is one base away. The chain combines TRBV5-1 with TRBJ1-2; 10 bases align to TRBD1. Per germline, CDR1 SGHRS and CDR2 YFSETQ. The CDR3 loop spans 17 amino acids. The CDR3 DNA sequence: TGCGCCAGCAGCTGGCTTTCCGACAGGGGGCAGGGCTATGGCTACATCTTC. Its translation: CASSWLSDRGQGYGYIF.

The V call is TRBV4-1, the J call TRBJ1-3; perhaps TRBD1 as D (6 bases). The V gene's germline CDR1 is MGHRA and CDR2 YSYEKL. The CDR3 spans 16 residues. V was pared by 4 bases and J by 2 bases, with 15 bases between. CDR3 loop: CASSPSGGATGNTIYF. The CDR3 region has the DNA TGCGCCAGCAGCCCTTCGGGGGGCGCAACTGGAAACACCATATATTTT.

The chain combines TRBV19 with TRBJ2-1; 9 bases line up with TRBD1. Germline V lookup: CDR1 LNHDA, CDR2 SQIVND (reference sequence). V was pared by 4 bases and J by 7 bases, with 5 bases of the junction left unmatched. The CDR3 runs to 14 residues. The CDR3 spells CASSTPGQGNEQFF. The CDR3 bases are TGTGCCAGTAGTACCCCCGGACAGGGGAATGAGCAGTTCTTC.

The CDR3 here is CASSTTFWSEQYF. The CDR3 bases are TGTGCCAGTAGTACAACCTTTTGGAGCGAGCAGTACTTC. The chain carries TRBV19 and TRBJ2-7, with D unclear. This CDR3 is 13 amino acids long. Trimming removed 4 bases from V and 6 bases from J, with 13 bases in between. Germline V lookup: CDR1 LNHDA, CDR2 SQIVND (reference sequence).

This chain links TRBV27 with TRBJ1-2; 7 positions agree with TRBD1. CDR1 is MNHEY, CDR2 SMNVEV, per germline (reference sequence). V was pared by 6 bases and J by 4 bases, with 14 bases of the junction left unmatched. The CDR3 consists of 16 residues. The CDR3 coding sequence is TGTGCCAGCAGCCTAGGACCGGGACAGCCGCTCTATGGCTACACCTTC. It yields the protein CASSLGPGQPLYGYTF.

V gene TRBV4-2 combines with J gene TRBJ2-1, with TRBD1 as a possible D gene (6 bases). The CDR3 totals 18 residues. With 4 bases removed from V and 0 bases from J, the gap between germline ends came to 19 bases. Germline CDR1 and CDR2: LGHNA and YNFKEQ. CDR3 amino acids: CASSPRDNLLSSYNEQFF. CDR3 bases: TGTGCCAGCAGCCCCCGGGACAATCTACTTTCCTCCTACAATGAGCAGTTCTTC.

The chain combines TRBV5-6 with TRBJ2-3, with a tentative D call TRBD1 (5 bases). Per the germline V gene, CDR1 is SGHDT and CDR2 is YYEEEE. This CDR3 is built from 15 residues. Trimming pared 5 bases from V and 4 bases from J, leaving 17 bases between. CDR3 DNA: TGTGCCAGCAGTTGGGGCGTAGACCGATCAGATACGCAGTATTTT. This gives the protein CASSWGVDRSDTQYF.

The chain has TRBV29-1 and TRBJ1-5; D uncertain. The germline V and J ends were trimmed by 4 bases and 7 bases, with 14 bases remaining between them. Per germline, CDR1 SQVTM and CDR2 ANQGSEA. This CDR3 comprises 13 residues. In DNA form, the CDR3 reads TGCAGCGTTGTTCTTTTCGGTGAACAGCCCCAGCATTTT. Translating gives CSVVLFGEQPQHF.

The chain has TRBV28 and TRBJ2-1; D is unclear. Germline values: CDR1 MDHEN, CDR2 SYDVKM. Trimming shortened V by 5 bases and J by 10 bases, and 18 bases separated the two germline ends. The CDR3 runs 14 residues. This CDR3 is CASSQSGIIYEQFF. The DNA for the CDR3 is TGTGCCAGCAGTCAAAGTGGCATAATTTACGAGCAGTTCTTC.

The chain has TRBV21-1 and TRBJ2-3; the D call TRBD2 from the table was never checked on the DNA. TRBV21-1 is marked as a pseudogene. The CDR3 covers 16 residues. For the CDR3, the DNA is TGTGCCAGCAGCAATCCGGGACTAGCGGAAACAGATACGCAGTATTTT. Protein product: CASSNPGLAETDTQYF.

This clone was counted ten times or more. The chain employs TRBV27 and TRBJ2-3, with 8 positions matching TRBD2. The CDR3 is made up of 16 amino acids. With 7 bases clipped from V and 6 bases from J, the junction kept 15 bases outside the gene matches. Germline CDR1 and CDR2: MNHEY and SMNVEV (reference sequence). CDR3 nucleotide sequence: TGTGCCAGCAAAACCCTTGGAGCGGGAGTGGTGGATACGCAGTATTTT. It yields the protein CASKTLGAGVVDTQYF.

Remarks on this clone: This sample includes further DNA sequences coding for the same CDR3. The chain carries TRBV4-2 and TRBJ2-2; 7 positions match TRBD1. This CDR3 contains 15 residues. Germline CDR1 is LGHNA and CDR2 is YNFKEQ. Unmatched junction bases numbered 4, after V lost 1 base and J lost 5 bases. The CDR3 protein is CASSQVGTVTGELFF. Written as DNA, the CDR3 is TGTGCCAGCAGCCAAGTGGGGACAGTTACCGGGGAGCTGTTTTTT.

The chain recombines TRBV9 with TRBJ2-3, with 9 bases matching TRBD2. Germline lookup yields CDR1 SGDLS and CDR2 YYNGEE. The CDR3 loop spans 16 amino acids. Losses at the gene ends were 2 bases for V and 1 base for J; bases not matched to a gene: 5. In nucleotides, the CDR3 is TGTGCCAGCAGCGTGATGGTAGCGGGGGGCACAGATACGCAGTATTTT. Amino acid sequence: CASSVMVAGGTDTQYF.

Worth noting for this clone: Other nucleotide sequences in the sample specify the same CDR3. V usage is TRBV5-1 and J usage is TRBJ2-1; D gene ambiguous. Germline V gene sequence: CDR1 SGHRS, CDR2 YFSETQ. There are 14 residues in the CDR3. Trimming cost V 0 bases and J 2 bases, with 6 bases left between them. The CDR3 nucleotides read TGCGCCAGCAGCTTGGGTGGGGCCTACAATGAGCAGTTCTTC. Protein sequence: CASSLGGAYNEQFF. Full variable domain (remainder filled in from reference TRBV5-1 and TRBJ2-1): KAGVTQTPRYLIKTRGQQVTLSCSPISGHRSVSWYQQTPGQGLQFLFEYFSETQRNKGNFPGRFSGRQFSNSRSEMNVSTLELGDSALYLCASSLGGAYNEQFFGPGTRLTVL.

Comments on this clone: Compared with germline, one end of the junction differs, possibly owing to a read error. The chain combines TRBV6-5 with TRBJ1-5; 8 bases match TRBD1. The CDR3 runs 15 residues. The V gene's germline CDR1 is MNHEY and CDR2 SVGAGI. The CDR3 DNA sequence: TGTGCCGGCAGCTCCACAGGGGGAAGCAATCAGCCCCAGCATTTT. Translating gives CAGSSTGGSNQPQHF.

This chain uses TRBV7-2 with TRBJ2-7; D may match TRBD1 or TRBD2 (5 bases each). This CDR3 spans 13 amino acids. Germline loops: CDR1 SGHTA, CDR2 FQGNSA. V lost 0 bases and J 4 bases, leaving 7 bases between the germline ends. Here the CDR3 DNA reads TGTGCCAGCAGCTTAGCTTGGGGGTACGAGCAGTACTTC. It codes for CASSLAWGYEQYF.